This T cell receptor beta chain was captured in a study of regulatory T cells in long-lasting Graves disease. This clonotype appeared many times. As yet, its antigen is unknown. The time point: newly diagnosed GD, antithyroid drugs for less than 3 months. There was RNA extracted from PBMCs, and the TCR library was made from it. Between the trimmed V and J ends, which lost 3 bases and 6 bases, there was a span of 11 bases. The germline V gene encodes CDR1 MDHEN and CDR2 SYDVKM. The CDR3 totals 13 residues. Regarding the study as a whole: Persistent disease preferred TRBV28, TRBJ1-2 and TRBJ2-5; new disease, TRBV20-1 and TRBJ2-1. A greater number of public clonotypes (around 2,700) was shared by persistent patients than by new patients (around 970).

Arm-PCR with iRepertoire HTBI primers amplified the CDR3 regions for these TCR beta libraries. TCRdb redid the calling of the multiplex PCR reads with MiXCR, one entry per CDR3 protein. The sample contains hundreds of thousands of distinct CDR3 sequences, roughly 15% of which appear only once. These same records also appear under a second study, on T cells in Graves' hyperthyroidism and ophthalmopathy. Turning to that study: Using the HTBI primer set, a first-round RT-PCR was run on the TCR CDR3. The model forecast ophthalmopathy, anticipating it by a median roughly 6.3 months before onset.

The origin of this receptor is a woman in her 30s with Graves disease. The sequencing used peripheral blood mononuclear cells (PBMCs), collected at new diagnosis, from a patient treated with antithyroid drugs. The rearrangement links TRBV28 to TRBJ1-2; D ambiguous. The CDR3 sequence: CASSLVRRDGYTF. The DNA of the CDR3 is TGTGCCAGCAGTTTGGTCCGCCGAGATGGCTACACCTTC.